Below, 29 T cell receptor beta chains from the same sample are listed, as sequenced in a study of blood T cell repertoires in COVID-19. Sequenced by immunoSEQ multiplex PCR; TCRdb stores in-frame clones only, minus some. Of 170,000 or so clones listed, more than 75% were seen once; the top ten hold 2.5% to 3.5%. Material: peripheral blood. Source of these receptors: a man between 35 and 55 years old with active or convalescent COVID-19.

The chain is built from TRBV10-3 and TRBJ2-1, with 10 bases aligning to TRBD1. The CDR3 length is 15 residues. With V trimmed by 3 bases and J by 7 bases, 6 bases remained unmatched. Germline CDR1 reads ENHRY; CDR2 reads SYGVKD. The CDR3: CAISEGQGDDNEQFF. CDR3 sequence (DNA): TGTGCCATCAGTGAAGGACAGGGGGATGATAATGAGCAGTTCTTC.

CDR3 residues: CASSSQNNEQFF. As DNA, the CDR3 is TGTGCCAGCAGCTCCCAGAACAATGAGCAGTTCTTC. The chain uses TRBV4-2 and TRBJ2-1; D not certain. The CDR3 length is 12 residues. Germline assignment: CDR1 LGHNA and CDR2 YNFKEQ. V was trimmed by 5 bases and J by 5 bases, leaving 7 bases between them.

As regards this clone: The same CDR3 also results from other DNA sequences found in this sample. The chain uses TRBV28 and TRBJ2-3, with D possibly being TRBD1 (7 bases). Germline values: CDR1 MDHEN, CDR2 SYDVKM. The CDR3 contains 15 residues. V lost 4 bases to trimming and J lost 0 bases, with 11 bases between them. This chain's CDR3 is CASSSGGLSTDTQYF. The CDR3 nucleotides read TGTGCCAGCAGTTCAGGGGGGCTGAGCACAGATACGCAGTATTTT.

V and J are TRBV3-1 (or the pseudogene TRBV3-2) and TRBJ2-7, with 7 bases identical to TRBD1. CDR1 LGHDT and CDR2 YNNKEL come from the germline V gene (reference sequence). This CDR3 has 14 amino acids. V lost 4 bases, J lost 5 bases, and 8 bases stayed unmatched. This CDR3 is CASSPAEGGDEQYF. The CDR3, as DNA: TGTGCCAGCAGCCCCGCCGAAGGGGGCGACGAGCAGTACTTC.

The chain couples TRBV6-4 to TRBJ2-7, with 8 bases aligning to TRBD2. The germline CDR1 and CDR2 sequences are MRHNA and SNTAGT. The V and J ends lost 5 bases and 5 bases, in that order; junction bases with no gene match: 11. This CDR3 is built from 15 residues. As DNA, the CDR3 is TGTGCCAGCAGTAGCGGGGGCAGGGGACAAGACGAGCAGTACTTC. Encoded protein: CASSSGGRGQDEQYF.

This clone showed up just a few times. The rearrangement joins TRBV12-3 or TRBV12-4 to TRBJ2-7; D might be TRBD1 (6 bases). V lost 7 bases and J 0 bases, leaving 10 bases between the germline ends. The CDR3 length is 13 residues. CDR3 sequence: CASIEQGSYEQYF. CDR3 nucleotides: TGTGCCAGCATCGAACAGGGCTCCTACGAGCAGTACTTC.

The V call is TRBV5-1, the J call TRBJ1-4; weak D call: TRBD1 (5 bases). The germline V gene has CDR1 SGHRS and CDR2 YFSETQ. V was cut by 3 bases and J by 3 bases, with 18 bases left in between. This CDR3 is 17 amino acids long. This CDR3 is CASSSYPRGGANEKLFF. CDR3 DNA: TGCGCCAGCAGCTCCTACCCCCGCGGGGGGGCTAATGAAAAACTGTTTTTT.

This chain uses TRBV30 with TRBJ2-3; D call uncertain. Trimming left V 4 bases short and J 4 bases short, with 18 bases between. In germline, CDR1 is GTSNPN, CDR2 SVGIG (reference sequence). The CDR3 has 15 amino acids. CDR3 in DNA: TGTGCCTGGACCCCCCTAGGCGTCGGATCAGATACGCAGTATTTT. It is translated as CAWTPLGVGSDTQYF.

V usage is TRBV29-1 and J usage is TRBJ1-2, with D uncertain. Deletions cut 6 bases from V and 0 bases from J, with 14 bases between. Germline-derived CDR1 and CDR2 are SQVTM and ANQGSEA. The CDR3 consists of 14 residues. As DNA, the CDR3 is TGCAGCGTCGAGGCTGACGCAGCTAACTATGGCTACACCTTC. Its translation is CSVEADAANYGYTF.

This rearrangement joins TRBV7-9 to TRBJ2-1; tentative D call: TRBD1 (6 bases). V was cut by 2 bases and J by 8 bases, with 13 bases left in between. CDR3 length: 14 amino acids. Looked up from germline, CDR1 is SEHNR and CDR2 is FQNEAQ (reference sequence). The CDR3 DNA is TGTGCCAGCAGCTTAACCCCAGGGGTAGATGAGCAGTTCTTC. It yields the protein CASSLTPGVDEQFF.

This clone was observed once. The V and J genes are TRBV10-3 and TRBJ1-5; no clear D gene. The CDR3 loop spans 15 amino acids. CDR1 ENHRY and CDR2 SYGVKD come from the germline V gene. The V end lost 0 bases, the J end lost 0 bases, and 6 bases lay between the germline ends. The CDR3 protein is CAISESGGSNQPQHF. The DNA for the CDR3 is TGTGCCATCAGTGAGTCCGGCGGTAGCAATCAGCCCCAGCATTTT.

The V and J genes are TRBV4-1 and TRBJ1-2, with 10 positions matching TRBD1. The CDR3 contains 14 residues. CDR1 and CDR2 (germline): MGHRA, YSYEKL. Trimming at V came to 5 bases and at J to 3 bases, leaving 3 bases not matched to a gene. CDR3 residues: CASSSGTGDYGYTF. CDR3 nucleotide sequence: TGCGCCAGCAGCTCCGGGACAGGGGACTATGGCTACACCTTC.

This rearrangement joins TRBV28 to TRBJ2-5, with 9 bases lining up with TRBD2. Germline CDR1 and CDR2: MDHEN and SYDVKM. V lost 5 bases, J lost 1 base, and 5 bases stayed unmatched. This CDR3 region has 15 residues. CDR3 DNA: TGTGCCAGCAGTGAGGCGGGGGGGATCCAAGAGACCCAGTACTTC. Translation gives CASSEAGGIQETQYF.

The V and J genes are TRBV2 and TRBJ1-2, with 10 bases that match TRBD1. Germline V CDR1 and CDR2: SNHLY, FYNNEI. V shed 5 bases and J 4 bases; nucleotides not matched to a gene: 7. The CDR3 extends over 15 amino acids. CDR3 sequence: CASSNDRGHSYGYTF. The DNA of the CDR3 is TGTGCCAGCAGTAATGACAGGGGGCATAGCTATGGCTACACCTTC.

V and J are TRBV7-9 and TRBJ2-7, with 9 bases lining up with TRBD1. Germline values: CDR1 SEHNR, CDR2 FQNEAQ (reference sequence). Trimming removed 5 bases from V and 5 bases from J; junction bases left unmatched: 4. The length of the CDR3 is 13 residues. As DNA, the CDR3 is TGTGCCAGCAGCCCGGGACAGGGCAACGAGCAGTACTTC. This codes for CASSPGQGNEQYF. Full variable domain (missing parts from reference TRBV7-9 and TRBJ2-7): DTGVSQNPRHKITKRGQNVTFRCDPISEHNRLYWYRQTLGQGPEFLTYFQNEAQLEKSRLLSDRFSAERPKGSFSTLEIQRTEQGDSAMYLCASSPGQGNEQYFGPGTRLTVT.

In its sample, this clone was seen once. The V and J genes are TRBV7-2 and TRBJ2-2; possible D gene TRBD1, 7 bases. V was trimmed by 2 bases and J by 2 bases, leaving 12 bases between them. Germline assignment: CDR1 SGHTA and CDR2 FQGNSA. The CDR3 covers 16 residues. The chain's CDR3 is CASSLQGGLNTGELFF. The CDR3 DNA is TGTGCCAGCAGCTTACAGGGGGGCTTAAACACCGGGGAGCTGTTTTTT.

This rearrangement joins TRBV20-1 to TRBJ2-1; D ambiguous. Germline V gene lookup returns CDR1 DFQATT and CDR2 SNEGSKA (reference sequence). The CDR3 consists of 14 residues. V shed 3 bases and J shed 7 bases, with 16 bases lying between them. The CDR3 DNA is TGCAGTGCTAGTCTCACACCGTCCGCAAATGAGCAGTTCTTC. It translates to CSASLTPSANEQFF.

This chain links TRBV4-2 with TRBJ2-5, with D perhaps TRBD2 (6 bases). The length of the CDR3 is 16 residues. CDR1 LGHNA and CDR2 YNFKEQ come from the germline V gene. Trimming shortened V by 4 bases and J by 0 bases, and 15 bases separated the two germline ends. The CDR3 DNA follows: TGTGCCAGCAGCCGGCTGGGGACTCCGTACCAAGAGACCCAGTACTTC. Amino acid sequence: CASSRLGTPYQETQYF.

The V call is TRBV19, the J call TRBJ2-7; D unresolved. The length of the CDR3 is 13 residues. Germline values: CDR1 LNHDA, CDR2 SQIVND (reference sequence). Deletions cut 1 base from V and 2 bases from J, with 6 bases between. CDR3 loop: CASSIGPAYEQYF. CDR3 coding DNA: TGTGCCAGTAGTATAGGGCCCGCCTACGAGCAGTACTTC.

V usage is TRBV5-1 and J usage is TRBJ2-1; no clear D. Germline values: CDR1 SGHRS, CDR2 YFSETQ. The V end lost 1 base, the J end lost 7 bases, and 9 bases lay between the germline ends. The CDR3 loop spans 13 amino acids. CDR3 in amino acids: CASSLRAPNEQFF. CDR3 bases: TGCGCCAGCAGCTTGAGAGCCCCGAATGAGCAGTTCTTC.

The gene calls are TRBV1 and TRBJ2-6; TRBD1, the table's D call, was not compared with the DNA. TRBV1 is listed as a pseudogene. This CDR3 comprises 17 residues. The CDR3 coding sequence is TGCACCAGCAGCCAAGCGGACAGGGTCTCTGGGGCCAACGTCCTGACTTTC. Protein: CTSSQADRVSGANVLTF.

V is TRBV6-4 and J is TRBJ1-6; 9 bases agree with TRBD1. The trim removed 2 bases at V and 0 bases at J, leaving 14 bases unmatched. CDR3 size: 21 residues. From germline, CDR1 is MRHNA and CDR2 SNTAGT. The CDR3 sequence is CASSDAQDRGEKGSYNSPLHF. CDR3 sequence (DNA): TGTGCCAGCAGTGACGCCCAGGACAGGGGAGAAAAGGGCTCCTATAATTCACCCCTCCACTTT.

As for this clone: Compared with germline, one end of the junction differs, possibly owing to a read error. V gene TRBV20-1 combines with J gene TRBJ2-1, with 9 bases aligning to TRBD1. Germline values: CDR1 DFQATT, CDR2 SNEGSKA (reference sequence). The length of the CDR3 is 13 residues. For the CDR3, the DNA is TGCAGTGCTAGTCGAAGACTCCGGGACAGGGCCATCTTC. Translated: CSASRRLRDRAIF.

The chain couples TRBV29-1 to TRBJ1-2; unclear D gene. CDR3 length equals 13 residues. Germline CDR1 is SQVTM and CDR2 is ANQGSEA. V was trimmed by 1 base and J by 6 bases, leaving 12 bases between them. The CDR3 reads CSVEGLRVDGYTF. CDR3 DNA: TGCAGCGTTGAAGGTCTGCGGGTTGATGGCTACACCTTC.

The V and J genes are TRBV6-2 or TRBV6-3 and TRBJ2-6, with TRBD1 matching 9 bases. V trimming: 6 bases; J trimming: 1 base; junction bases outside the gene matches: 4. Germline V gene sequence: CDR1 MNHEY, CDR2 SVGEGT. The CDR3 spans 16 residues. The chain's CDR3 is CASSTGQGSGANVLTF. In DNA, the CDR3 is TGTGCCAGCAGCACGGGACAGGGATCTGGGGCCAACGTCCTGACTTTC.

The chain joins TRBV5-6 to TRBJ1-2; no clear D. The ends were cut back, 4 bases at V and 5 bases at J, with 9 bases in the middle. This CDR3 is built from 12 residues. The germline CDR1 and CDR2 sequences are SGHDT and YYEEEE. The CDR3 nucleotides read TGTGCCAGCAGCCCCCGAGAGTATGGCTACACCTTC. This gives the protein CASSPREYGYTF.

This clone was observed once. The chain couples TRBV7-8 to TRBJ2-7; tentatively, D is TRBD2 (5 bases). Germline V CDR1 and CDR2: SGHVS, FQNEAQ. This CDR3 spans 14 amino acids. Between the trimmed V and J ends, which lost 2 bases and 3 bases, there was a span of 11 bases. CDR3 in amino acids: CASSLRGNDYEQYF. The CDR3 DNA follows: TGTGCCAGCAGCTTACGGGGTAATGACTACGAGCAGTACTTC.

This clone was counted a single time. CDR3 DNA sequence: TGTGCCAGCAGTTACCCGGGACAAAACAATGAGCAGTTCTTC. This codes for CASSYPGQNNEQFF. The gene calls are TRBV6-5 and TRBJ2-1; D is possibly TRBD1 (6 bases). Per the germline V gene, CDR1 is MNHEY and CDR2 is SVGAGI. This CDR3 is built from 14 residues. V dropped 2 bases and J dropped 5 bases, with 10 bases sitting between them.

This clone has just a few counts. V gene TRBV27 combines with J gene TRBJ1-5; D call uncertain. This CDR3 contains 13 residues. Between the trimmed V and J ends, which lost 6 bases and 3 bases, there was a span of 9 bases. Germline V lookup: CDR1 MNHEY, CDR2 SMNVEV (reference sequence). CDR3 sequence: CASRLQDNQPQHF. The CDR3 DNA reads TGTGCCAGCAGATTGCAGGACAATCAGCCCCAGCATTTT.